The 16 T cell receptor beta chains below all came from one sample that was sequenced in a study of T cell responses to AZD1222 COVID-19 vaccine. This table comes from immunoSEQ multiplex PCR, and its TCRdb copy is limited to in-frame clones, with some not included. The table has around 160,000 clones, 90% to 95% seen once. The specimen comprised peripheral blood, sampled 28 days after the second AZD1222 dose. These receptors originate from an adult who received the AZD1222 COVID-19 vaccine.

V is TRBV11-2 and J is TRBJ1-2, with D uncertain. Germline CDR1 and CDR2: SGHAT and FQNNGV. The CDR3 runs to 13 residues. The ends were cut back, 5 bases at V and 4 bases at J, with 11 bases in the middle. Here the CDR3 DNA reads TGTGCCAGCAGCGGCCTGGGTGTCTATGGCTACACCTTC. Its translation is CASSGLGVYGYTF.

V gene TRBV10-2 combines with J gene TRBJ1-2; 7 nucleotides agree with TRBD1. In germline, CDR1 is WSHSY, CDR2 SAAADI. Trimming took 3 bases from V and 0 from J; bases not matched to a gene: 10. This CDR3 region has 17 residues. The CDR3 sequence is CASSDVGRGETNYGYTF. The CDR3 DNA follows: TGCGCCAGCAGTGATGTGGGCAGGGGGGAAACTAACTATGGCTACACCTTC.

This clone was seen once. This chain connects TRBV15 to TRBJ1-5, with D tentatively TRBD1 (5 bases). V was shortened by 1 base and J by 3 bases, with 13 bases between the two germline ends. Germline CDR1 LNHNV, CDR2 YYDKDF (reference sequence). The CDR3 runs to 16 residues. The CDR3 DNA is TGTGCCACCAGCAGAGGAGAGGGGTGGGCCAATCAGCCCCAGCATTTT. Its translation is CATSRGEGWANQPQHF.

This clone was observed a few times. The chain uses TRBV6-6 and TRBJ1-2; possible D gene TRBD1, 5 bases. The CDR3 has 12 amino acids. The germline V and J ends were trimmed by 11 bases and 4 bases, with 14 bases remaining between them. Germline V gene data show CDR1 as MNHNY and CDR2 as SVGAGI (reference sequence). The CDR3 nucleotides are TGTGCCTCCACGGCGGGGCGCTATGGCTACACCTTC. Translated: CASTAGRYGYTF.

V gene TRBV6-5 combines with J gene TRBJ1-1; D may be TRBD1 (6 bases). The CDR3 consists of 15 residues. Germline V gene lookup returns CDR1 MNHEY and CDR2 SVGAGI. The V end was cut by 5 bases, the J end by 4 bases, with 17 bases between. For the CDR3, the DNA is TGTGCCAGCAGTATTTCTTCGGGGGCCCGCACTGAAGCTTTCTTT. Encoded protein: CASSISSGARTEAFF.

The rearrangement joins TRBV3-1 (or the pseudogene TRBV3-2) to TRBJ1-5, with D possibly TRBD1 on 6 matching bases. V lost 1 base, J lost 6 bases, and 13 bases lay in between. CDR1 and CDR2 from the germline V gene are LGHDT and YNNKEL (reference sequence). CDR3 length: 15 residues. DNA of the CDR3: TGTGCCAGCAGCCAAGGAGGGGGGCGGTTTCAGCCCCAGCATTTT. Amino acids: CASSQGGGRFQPQHF.

The V gene is TRBV28, the J gene TRBJ2-1, with D maybe TRBD1 (5 bases). Germline V gene sequence: CDR1 MDHEN, CDR2 SYDVKM. The ends were cut back, 6 bases at V and 10 bases at J, with 13 bases in the middle. The CDR3 contains 12 residues. The CDR3 region has the DNA TGTGCCAGCAGCCGCAGGGTCCGAGAGCAGTTCTTC. Translated, it gives CASSRRVREQFF.

This chain uses TRBV4-2 with TRBJ1-1; D is undetermined. Looked up from germline, CDR1 is LGHNA and CDR2 is YNFKEQ. V lost 0 bases and J 7 bases, leaving 9 bases between the germline ends. This CDR3 is built from 13 residues. CDR3 sequence: CASSQEGAGEAFF. In DNA, the CDR3 is TGTGCCAGCAGCCAAGAGGGTGCGGGTGAAGCTTTCTTT.

The chain is built from TRBV4-2 and TRBJ1-2; TRBD1 is a possible D gene (6 bases). Germline V gene sequence: CDR1 LGHNA, CDR2 YNFKEQ. Trimming pared 0 bases from V and 2 bases from J, leaving 13 bases between. CDR3 length: 16 amino acids. The CDR3 sequence is CASSQDGGHSNYGYTF. CDR3 bases: TGTGCCAGCAGCCAAGATGGGGGACACAGCAACTATGGCTACACCTTC.

The chain is built from TRBV2 and TRBJ2-1; tentative D call: TRBD1 (6 bases). The CDR3 contains 11 residues. Germline V CDR1 and CDR2: SNHLY, FYNNEI. Between the trimmed V and J ends, which lost 11 bases and 3 bases, there was a span of 8 bases. The CDR3 loop is CAGGHYNEQFF. CDR3 bases: TGTGCCGGGGGACACTACAATGAGCAGTTCTTC. The complete variable domain, with remaining parts taken from reference TRBV2 and TRBJ2-1, reads EPEVTQTPSHQVTQMGQEVILRCVPISNHLYFYWYRQILGQKVEFLVSFYNNEISEKSEIFDDQFSVERPDGSNFTLKIRSTKLEDSAMYFCAGGHYNEQFFGPGTRLTVL.

This chain joins TRBV2 and TRBJ1-3; D not certain. The CDR3 consists of 17 residues. CDR1 and CDR2 from the germline V gene are SNHLY and FYNNEI. The V end lost 2 bases, the J end lost 4 bases, and 18 bases lay between the germline ends. The CDR3, as DNA: TGTGCCAGCAGTGAAAATGTGTTAGGGTTAGGCGGAAACACCATATATTTT. Translation: CASSENVLGLGGNTIYF.

The CDR3 region has the DNA TGTGCCAGCAGCTTAGAGGGGACACAGGATTACAATGAGCAGTTCTTC. Protein: CASSLEGTQDYNEQFF. V usage is TRBV11-3 and J usage is TRBJ2-1; tentatively, D is TRBD1 (6 bases). Trimming took 0 bases from V and 4 from J, leaving 13 bases between them. This CDR3 has 16 residues. Germline V gene sequence: CDR1 SGHNT, CDR2 YENEEA.

The chain links TRBV10-1 to TRBJ2-5, with 7 bases fitting TRBD1. The J segment lost 1 base and the V segment lost 0 bases, leaving 5 bases of the junction unmatched. The CDR3 consists of 16 residues. Germline CDR1 and CDR2: WNHNN and SYGVQD (reference sequence). The CDR3 spells CASSESSAGGQETQYF. The CDR3 DNA is TGCGCCAGCAGTGAGTCTTCGGCAGGGGGCCAAGAGACCCAGTACTTC.

This chain uses TRBV6-6 with TRBJ1-6; tentatively, D is TRBD1 (5 bases). V was trimmed by 2 bases and J by 9 bases, leaving 14 bases between them. Per the germline V gene, CDR1 is MNHNY and CDR2 is SVGAGI (reference sequence). The CDR3 runs to 15 residues. CDR3 amino acids: CASSYDAWGISPLHF. CDR3 sequence (DNA): TGTGCCAGCAGTTACGATGCTTGGGGCATTTCACCCCTCCACTTT.

As concerns this clone: The sample holds other DNA sequences that translate to the same CDR3. The chain combines TRBV5-1 with TRBJ2-3; no clear D gene. The CDR3 is 13 residues long. V lost 0 bases and J 3 bases, leaving 5 bases between the germline ends. The germline V gene has CDR1 SGHRS and CDR2 YFSETQ. The CDR3 loop is CASSLVGTDTQYF. CDR3 bases: TGCGCCAGCAGCTTGGTAGGGACAGATACGCAGTATTTT.

The V call is TRBV6-6, the J call TRBJ2-7; D remains unclear. CDR1 is MNHNY and CDR2 is SVGAGI in the germline V gene (reference sequence). Trimming left V 0 bases short and J 3 bases short, with 9 bases between. The CDR3 runs to 14 residues. CDR3 sequence: CASSYSKQFYEQYF. For the CDR3, the DNA is TGTGCCAGCAGTTACTCCAAACAGTTCTACGAGCAGTACTTC.